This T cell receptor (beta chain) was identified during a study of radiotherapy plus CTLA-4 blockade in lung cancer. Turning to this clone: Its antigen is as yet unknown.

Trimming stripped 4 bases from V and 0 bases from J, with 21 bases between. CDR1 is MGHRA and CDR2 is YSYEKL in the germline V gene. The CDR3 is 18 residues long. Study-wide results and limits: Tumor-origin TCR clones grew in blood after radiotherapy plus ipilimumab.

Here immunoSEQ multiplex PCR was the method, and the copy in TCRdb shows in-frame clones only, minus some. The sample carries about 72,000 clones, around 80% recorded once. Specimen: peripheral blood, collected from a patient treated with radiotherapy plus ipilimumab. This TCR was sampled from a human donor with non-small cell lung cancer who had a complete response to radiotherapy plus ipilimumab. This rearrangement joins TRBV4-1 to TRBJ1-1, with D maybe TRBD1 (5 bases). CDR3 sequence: CASSPGVLARVMNTEAFF. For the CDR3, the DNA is TGCGCCAGCAGCCCGGGGGTGTTGGCGCGGGTAATGAACACTGAAGCTTTCTTT.